This T cell receptor (beta chain) came from a study of CD8+CD57+ T cells in acquired aplastic anemia. Study details: Each DNA sample taken from sorted CD4+ and CD8+ cells came to roughly 3.5 ug on average.

Investigators profiled TCR beta VDJ and CDR3 from genomic DNA template. TCRdb fed the reads into MiXCR, producing one record per CDR3 protein. The sample gives roughly 200,000 distinct CDR3 sequences, 55% to 65% of which show up once; roughly 61% is in the top ten. Study-wide results and caveats: The study found no significant CD8+ Simpson's diversity difference between patients and controls.

Remarks on this clonotype: Its cognate antigen is unknown.

The germline V gene encodes CDR1 SGHTA and CDR2 FQGNSA. This CDR3 contains 18 residues. The V end lost 2 bases, the J end lost 3 bases, and 23 bases lay between the germline ends. CD8+CD57+ cell expansion had been shown by flow cytometry in patients chosen for sequencing. Acquired aplastic anemia of severe grade affected all patients. Input material: sorted CD4+, CD8+, or CD8+CD57+ T cells (not recorded which) from PBMCs. The V gene is TRBV7-2, the J gene TRBJ2-7; tentative D call: TRBD2 (6 bases). The clonotype was recovered from a human donor with aplastic anemia. The CDR3 protein is CASSLRPGDWVDLYEQYF. In DNA form, the CDR3 reads TGTGCCAGCAGCTTAAGGCCGGGGGATTGGGTCGACCTCTACGAGCAGTACTTC. Complete variable domain (other parts from reference TRBV7-2 and TRBJ2-7): GAGVSQSPSNKVTEKGKDVELRCDPISGHTALYWYRQSLGQGLEFLIYFQGNSAPDKSGLPSDRFSAERTGGSVSTLTIQRTQQEDSAVYLCASSLRPGDWVDLYEQYFGPGTRLTVT.